What follows is one T cell receptor (beta chain) and its context. Within Nashville, Tennessee resided all donors, each a Caucasian adult. Germline V gives CDR1 KGHSH, CDR2 LQKENI. This CDR3 has 15 amino acids. These data originate in a study of shared clonotypes between healthy human individuals. Clones were read by immunoSEQ multiplex PCR, and TCRdb kept only the in-frame ones, dropping some. Of about 2.4 million clones listed, over 85% are singletons. The sample taken for sequencing was naive CD4+ T cells from PBMCs. Subset denoted: CD45RA+ positively selected. The chain is built from TRBV18 and TRBJ2-5; 11 bases fit TRBD2. The J call may be in error: the DNA end matches TRBJ2-7 better. The receptor's source is a man between 18 and 29 years old in good health. Some clones in this sample may be carry-over from other donors' samples. The CDR3 nucleotides read TGTGCCAGCTCACTGGGACTAGCGGAACTCTACGAGCAGTACTTC. Residues: CASSLGLAELYEQYF.